The 18 T cell receptor beta chains presented below share a single source sample, sequenced in a study of T cell responses to AZD1222 COVID-19 vaccine. Generated by immunoSEQ multiplex PCR, the TCRdb table keeps only in-frame clones and is missing some. The repertoire consists of tens of thousands of clones, with approximately 89% occurring once and the leading ten covering 9.3%. Sequences were derived from peripheral blood, sampled 28 days after the second AZD1222 dose. All receptors derive from an adult who received the AZD1222 COVID-19 vaccine.

This clone was seen just once. V is TRBV23-1 and J is TRBJ2-7; D not certain. TRBV23-1 is an ORF for which the function is uncertain. The CDR3 spans 15 residues. V was clipped by 6 bases and J by 0 bases, with 15 bases between them. The CDR3 region has the DNA TGCGCCAGCAGCCTAAGACGTGACGGCTCCTACGAGCAGTACGTC. This codes for CASSLRRDGSYEQYV.

This sequence joins TRBV11-3 and TRBJ2-4, with 7 bases that match TRBD2. Trimming removed 1 base from V and 13 bases from J; junction bases left unmatched: 4. Germline-derived CDR1 and CDR2 are SGHNT and YENEEA. CDR3 length equals 12 residues. Here the CDR3 reads CASSLVVGRQYF. The CDR3 nucleotides read TGTGCCAGCAGCTTAGTGGTCGGGAGGCAGTACTTC.

The chain uses TRBV11-3 and TRBJ2-1, with 12 bases aligning to TRBD1. This CDR3 is built from 19 residues. J was trimmed by 7 bases and V by 4 bases; bases with no gene match: 17. Per the germline V gene, CDR1 is SGHNT and CDR2 is YENEEA. CDR3 sequence: CASSSWGTGGGGGRNEQFF. DNA of the CDR3: TGTGCCAGCAGCTCTTGGGGGACAGGGGGCGGAGGAGGACGGAATGAGCAGTTCTTC.

This sequence joins TRBV6-5 and TRBJ1-2; 9 bases are a match to TRBD1. Trimming at V came to 7 bases and at J to 2 bases, leaving 5 bases not matched to a gene. From germline, CDR1 is MNHEY and CDR2 SVGAGI. This CDR3 is built from 14 residues. The CDR3 here is CASTRGQGNYGYTF. In DNA form, the CDR3 reads TGTGCCAGCACCAGGGGACAGGGAAACTATGGCTACACCTTC.

J is TRBJ1-5 and V is TRBV28; weak D call: TRBD1 (5 bases). CDR3 length: 12 amino acids. The V end lost 11 bases, the J end lost 4 bases, and 12 bases lay between the germline ends. Germline V gene sequence: CDR1 MDHEN, CDR2 SYDVKM. The CDR3 DNA sequence: TGTGCCTGTTGGGGGGTGAATCAGCCCCAGCATTTT. This sequence encodes CACWGVNQPQHF.

The J gene is TRBJ1-2, the V gene TRBV27; TRBD1 aligns across 7 bases. The CDR3 has 16 residues. Germline V gene data show CDR1 as MNHEY and CDR2 as SMNVEV (reference sequence). Trimming took 5 bases from V and 1 from J; bases not matched to a gene: 10. CDR3 region: CASSPGPRGHNYGYTF. In DNA form, the CDR3 reads TGTGCCAGCAGTCCAGGCCCTAGGGGGCATAACTATGGCTACACCTTC.

J is TRBJ2-2 and V is TRBV6-5; 10 bases map to TRBD2. V shed 7 bases, J shed 0 bases, and the junction held 2 bases outside the gene matches. CDR3 length: 15 amino acids. Looked up from germline, CDR1 is MNHEY and CDR2 is SVGAGI. CDR3 protein: CASTLAGANTGELFF. The CDR3 nucleotides read TGTGCCAGCACCCTAGCGGGGGCGAACACCGGGGAGCTGTTTTTT.

The V call is TRBV6-5, the J call TRBJ2-7; TRBD1 matches at 11 bases. Germline V CDR1 and CDR2: MNHEY, SVGAGI. The CDR3 is made up of 14 amino acids. V shed 6 bases and J 2 bases; nucleotides not matched to a gene: 3. This CDR3 reads CASRGQGVPYEQYV. The CDR3 DNA reads as TGTGCCAGCAGGGGACAGGGGGTCCCCTACGAGCAGTACGTC.

The V gene is TRBV6-2 or TRBV6-3, the J gene TRBJ2-5; D is uncertain. The ends were cut back, 0 bases at V and 5 bases at J, with 1 base in the middle. Germline V CDR1 and CDR2: MNHEY, SVGEGT. The CDR3 length is 11 residues. CDR3 in amino acids: CASSYSETQYF. CDR3 nucleotide sequence: TGTGCCAGCAGTTACTCGGAGACCCAGTACTTC.

The CDR3 DNA reads TGTGCCGGGGGGGGGCAGGTCACCTACGAGCAGTACTTC. It is translated as CAGGGQVTYEQYF. The chain links TRBV11-3 to TRBJ2-7, with D maybe TRBD2 (7 bases). Germline V lookup: CDR1 SGHNT, CDR2 YENEEA. The CDR3 extends over 13 amino acids. Trimming left V 11 bases short and J 2 bases short, with 16 bases between. Filled out from reference TRBV11-3 and TRBJ2-7, the complete variable domain reads EAGVVQSPRYKIIEKKQPVAFWCNPISGHNTLYWYLQNLGQGPELLIRYENEEAVDDSQLPKDRFSAERLKGVDSTLKIQPAELGDSAVYLCAGGGQVTYEQYFGPGTRLTVT.

J is TRBJ1-3 and V is TRBV30; D perhaps matches TRBD1 (5 bases). CDR3 length: 16 residues. CDR1 is GTSNPN, CDR2 SVGIG, per germline (reference sequence). Trimming pared 2 bases from V and 0 bases from J, leaving 14 bases between. CDR3 nucleotides: TGTGCCTGGAGTCTAGGGGCAGTTAGCTCTGGAAACACCATATATTTT. It specifies CAWSLGAVSSGNTIYF.

The J gene is TRBJ1-1, the V gene TRBV30; 7 bases align to TRBD1. The CDR3 contains 13 residues. CDR1 is GTSNPN and CDR2 is SVGIG in the germline V gene (reference sequence). Germline trimming cut 4 bases from V and 1 base from J; bases unmatched to any gene: 3. The CDR3 sequence is CAWIRGRNTEAFF. CDR3 DNA: TGTGCCTGGATAAGGGGGCGGAACACTGAAGCTTTCTTT.

The genes are TRBV6-1 and TRBJ2-3, with D tentatively TRBD1 (6 bases). Germline-derived CDR1 and CDR2 are MNHNS and SASEGT. V was cut by 4 bases and J by 2 bases, with 16 bases left in between. The CDR3 sequence is 16 residues long. DNA for the CDR3: TGTGCCAGCAGTGCATCGGCAGGGGTCCTCACAGATACGCAGTATTTT. Its translation is CASSASAGVLTDTQYF.

This clone was observed a handful of times. This rearrangement joins TRBV13 to TRBJ2-7; TRBD1 matches at 7 bases. Per germline, CDR1 PRHDT and CDR2 FYEKMQ (reference sequence). V shed 4 bases and J 2 bases; nucleotides not matched to a gene: 8. There are 15 residues in the CDR3. CDR3 in amino acids: CASSSCPGTAYEQYF. CDR3 sequence (DNA): TGTGCCAGCAGCTCCTGCCCCGGGACAGCCTACGAGCAGTACTTC.

This chain joins TRBV3-1 (or the pseudogene TRBV3-2) and TRBJ2-3; D unresolved. Looked up from germline, CDR1 is LGHDT and CDR2 is YNNKEL (reference sequence). Trimming pared 4 bases from V and 6 bases from J, leaving 14 bases between. The CDR3 is 14 residues long. CDR3 bases: TGTGCCAGCAGCCGGGCTACAAAGGTGGATACGCAGTATTTT. Translation: CASSRATKVDTQYF.

This chain joins TRBV27 and TRBJ2-3; tentative D call: TRBD1 (5 bases). The CDR3 sequence is 12 residues long. From germline, CDR1 is MNHEY and CDR2 SMNVEV (reference sequence). The V end lost 6 bases, the J end lost 5 bases, and 9 bases lay between the germline ends. As DNA, the CDR3 is TGTGCCAGCAGCGACGACAGAGATACGCAGTATTTT. Translating gives CASSDDRDTQYF.

CDR3 bases: TGTGCCAGCAGTGAAGGTGGTAGCGGGAGTTCGAGGGGCACCGGGGAGCTGTTTTTT. The encoded protein is CASSEGGSGSSRGTGELFF. This chain joins TRBV6-1 and TRBJ2-2; 9 nucleotides match TRBD2. The junction had 13 bases not matched to a gene; V was cut back by 1 base and J by 4 bases. Germline V gene sequence: CDR1 MNHNS, CDR2 SASEGT. The CDR3 is 19 residues long.

The CDR3 spells CASRAGTVSYNEQFF. The CDR3 bases are TGTGCCAGCAGGGCCGGGACAGTCTCCTACAATGAGCAGTTCTTC. The chain recombines TRBV6-5 with TRBJ2-1; 7 bases are a match to TRBD1. Germline CDR1 reads MNHEY; CDR2 reads SVGAGI. V dropped 6 bases and J dropped 0; count of bases not matched to a gene: 5. CDR3 length equals 15 residues.